This record concerns one T cell receptor (beta chain) sequence. The antigen remains undetermined. This sample was taken from a study of cytomegalovirus exposure and HLA in healthy donors. Study findings and constraints: Cytomegalovirus association was listed for about 180 TCR beta chains.

The CDR3 is 15 amino acids. Per the germline V gene, CDR1 is MNHEY and CDR2 is SMNVEV (reference sequence). V shed 6 bases and J 4 bases; nucleotides not matched to a gene: 11. Clones were read by immunoSEQ multiplex PCR, and TCRdb kept only the in-frame ones, dropping some. The sample contains approximately 59,000 clones, nearly 95% of which appear only once. The clonotype originates from a young man in good health and CMV-seropositive. The chain carries TRBV27 and TRBJ2-7; 8 bases align to TRBD1. Input material: PBMCs. DNA for the CDR3: TGTGCCAGCAGAAATCAGGGACAGGCCAAATACGAGCAGTACTTC. Translation: CASRNQGQAKYEQYF.